These T cell receptor beta chains were read from a single sample in a study of T-cell reconstitution after alpha-beta-depleted transplantation in children. One entry per CDR3 protein, called by TCRdb with MiXCR from the PCR reads. The table records some 530,000 distinct CDR3 sequences, about an eighth of them present only once. The sample here was PBMCs from the stem cell graft donor, taken from the stem cell graft. The receptors derive from a human donor who donated a stem cell graft to a child with combined immunodeficiency. Both conserved end residues are part of each CDR3. A D gene is named only where the DNA matches it firmly. Some rows mark clone size as missing; the rest say once, few, many or name a class of expanded clone.

J | D | V | size | CDR3 | DNA
TRBJ2-3 | . | TRBV12-3/TRBV12-4 | many | CASSWGVGVQYF | TGTGCCAGCAGTTGGGGCGTGGGAGTTCAGTATTTT
TRBJ1-6 | . | TRBV7-2 | few | CASSFASIGGPSSYNSPLHF | TGTGCCAGCAGTTTCGCCTCGATTGGAGGGCCGAGCTCCTATAATTCACCCCTCCACTTT
TRBJ2-7 | TRBD1 | TRBV30 | . | CACRTGWAYEQYF | TGTGCCTGTCGGACAGGGTGGGCTTACGAGCAGTACTTC
TRBJ2-7 | . | TRBV6-5 | few | CASSYSRSGEQYF | TGTGCCAGCAGTTACTCGAGAAGTGGCGAGCAGTACTTC
TRBJ1-1 | . | TRBV12-3/TRBV12-4 | few | CASSFRTVGTEAFF | TGTGCCAGCAGTTTTAGGACAGTTGGGACTGAAGCTTTCTTT
TRBJ2-3 | TRBD2 | TRBV9 | . | CASSPGGVSTDTQYF | TGTGCCAGCAGCCCCGGGGGGGTTAGCACAGATACGCAGTATTTT
TRBJ2-7 | TRBD2 | TRBV29-1 | few | CSVERLAGGSNSYEQYF | TGCAGCGTTGAGAGACTAGCGGGAGGATCCAACTCCTACGAGCAGTACTTC
TRBJ2-7 | . | TRBV7-2 | . | CASSLDLRVGEQYF | TGTGCCAGCAGCTTAGACCTAAGGGTTGGCGAGCAGTACTTC
TRBJ2-6 | . | TRBV6-2/TRBV6-3 | many | CASSYGVAGANVLTF | TGTGCCAGCAGTTACGGGGTGGCTGGGGCCAACGTCCTGACTTTC
TRBJ1-2 | TRBD1 | TRBV6-5 | few | CATLDRGHGYTF | TGTGCCACCCTGGACAGGGGGCATGGCTACACCTTC
TRBJ2-3 | . | TRBV5-1 | . | CASSSPGTFDTQYF | TGCGCCAGCAGCTCGCCCGGGACATTCGATACGCAGTATTTT
TRBJ2-1 | TRBD2 | TRBV6-2/TRBV6-3 | few | CASRVAGANEQFF | TGTGCCAGCAGGGTAGCGGGAGCTAATGAGCAGTTCTTC
TRBJ2-1 | . | TRBV30 | many | CAWSDGASSYNEQFF | TGTGCCTGGAGTGATGGGGCCAGCTCCTACAATGAGCAGTTCTTC
TRBJ2-7 | . | TRBV5-1 | many | CASSAIQGIGYEQYF | TGCGCCAGCAGTGCCATACAGGGTATAGGCTACGAGCAGTACTTC
TRBJ2-3 | . | TRBV5-1 | few | CASTGTLPTDTQYF | TGCGCCAGCACCGGGACACTACCTACAGATACGCAGTATTTT
TRBJ2-1 | . | TRBV28 | few | CASSPRRRGKDYNEQFF | TGTGCCAGCAGCCCAAGGCGTCGGGGGAAGGATTACAATGAGCAGTTCTTC
TRBJ2-5 | TRBD2 | TRBV9 | . | CASSRIPRGDQETQYF | TGTGCCAGCAGCCGTATTCCGCGGGGGGACCAAGAGACCCAGTACTTC
TRBJ2-1 | TRBD2 | TRBV10-3 | . | CAISETNGLVNSYNEQFF | TGTGCCATCAGTGAAACGAACGGACTAGTCAACTCCTACAATGAGCAGTTCTTC
TRBJ2-3 | TRBD1 | TRBV7-9 | many | CASSQGQGTSDTQYF | TGTGCCAGCAGCCAGGGACAGGGGACTTCAGATACGCAGTATTTT
TRBJ2-3 | TRBD2 | TRBV27 | . | CASSTLRLAGGPSLRDTQYF | TGTGCCAGCAGTACCCTAAGACTAGCGGGAGGGCCTTCACTCAGGGATACGCAGTATTTT
TRBJ2-3 | TRBD2 | TRBV20-1 | few | CSARSPGLAGSAPIGNTQYF | TGCAGTGCTAGATCCCCGGGACTAGCGGGATCAGCCCCGATCGGCAATACGCAGTATTTT
TRBJ1-2 | TRBD1 | TRBV5-1 | . | CASSPGQGLLGMYGYTF | TGCGCCAGCAGCCCCGGACAGGGCTTGTTGGGGATGTATGGCTACACCTTC
TRBJ1-3 | . | TRBV12-3/TRBV12-4 | few | CASSQDLGNTIYF | TGTGCCAGCAGTCAAGACCTTGGAAACACCATATATTTT
TRBJ2-3 | TRBD2 | TRBV7-2 | . | CASSTRRGLVDTQYF | TGTGCCAGCAGCACACGACGGGGACTAGTAGATACGCAGTATTTT
TRBJ2-1 | TRBD2 | TRBV7-2 | few | CASSPSRVAGAGNEQFF | TGTGCCAGCAGCCCGTCCAGAGTGGCGGGAGCAGGCAATGAGCAGTTCTTC
TRBJ2-7 | . | TRBV4-3 | many | CASSQRLGYEQYF | TGCGCCAGCAGCCAACGTTTGGGATACGAGCAGTACTTC
TRBJ2-2 | . | TRBV6-4 | few | CASSEWGTSNTGELFF | TGTGCCAGCAGTGAATGGGGGACCTCGAACACCGGGGAGCTGTTTTTT
TRBJ2-6 | TRBD1 | TRBV20-1 | few | CSARGDRGRGANVLTF | TGCAGTGCTAGAGGGGACAGGGGAAGGGGGGCCAACGTCCTGACTTTC
TRBJ2-2 | . | TRBV5-1 | . | CASSFLANTGELFF | TGCGCCAGCAGCTTTCTTGCGAACACCGGGGAGCTGTTTTTT
TRBJ2-2 | TRBD2 | TRBV24-1 | . | CATSDSRAGGYTGELFF | TGTGCCACCAGTGATTCCCGAGCGGGGGGTTACACCGGGGAGCTGTTTTTT
TRBJ2-1 | TRBD2 | TRBV20-1 | few | CSARELAGDNNEQFF | TGCAGTGCTAGAGAGCTAGCGGGGGATAACAATGAGCAGTTCTTC
TRBJ2-1 | TRBD1 | TRBV20-1 | few | CSAKGAFSYNEQFF | TGCAGTGCTAAGGGGGCGTTCTCCTACAATGAGCAGTTCTTC
TRBJ2-5 | . | TRBV4-3 | many | CASSQAWDSDQETQYF | TGCGCCAGCAGCCAAGCATGGGACTCCGATCAAGAGACCCAGTACTTC
TRBJ2-7 | . | TRBV27 | . | CASGGQTYEQYF | TGTGCCAGCGGGGGCCAGACCTACGAGCAGTACTTC
TRBJ2-7 | . | TRBV19 | . | CASSIYDRGFYEQYF | TGTGCCAGTAGTATATATGACAGAGGGTTTTACGAGCAGTACTTC
TRBJ2-7 | TRBD1 | TRBV5-1 | . | CASSLISGTASYEQYF | TGCGCCAGCAGCTTGATCTCCGGGACAGCCTCCTACGAGCAGTACTTC
TRBJ2-1 | TRBD2 | TRBV4-2 | many | CASSQESTSGGLSEQFF | TGTGCCAGCAGCCAAGAGAGTACTAGCGGGGGACTTAGTGAGCAGTTCTTC
TRBJ2-7 | TRBD2 | TRBV5-1 | . | CASSLALTSGRALEQYF | TGCGCCAGCAGCTTGGCCCTGACTAGCGGGAGGGCCTTGGAGCAGTACTTC
TRBJ2-5 | . | TRBV7-3 | many | CASSKTVLETQYF | TGTGCCAGCAGCAAGACAGTGTTAGAGACCCAGTACTTC
TRBJ2-2 | TRBD2 | TRBV2 | . | CASRGTTPGELFF | TGTGCCAGCAGAGGGACTACCCCCGGGGAGCTGTTTTTT
TRBJ2-2 | . | TRBV6-2/TRBV6-3 | many | CASSYSTVTNTGELFF | TGTGCCAGCAGTTACTCGACAGTCACGAACACCGGGGAGCTGTTTTTT
TRBJ2-3 | TRBD2 | TRBV7-2 | few | CASSLRGGGLFNTQYF | TGTGCCAGCAGCTTACGGGGGGGAGGGCTGTTTAATACGCAGTATTTT
TRBJ2-3 | . | TRBV5-6 | . | CASSSLRGSTDTQYF | TGTGCCAGCAGCTCATTACGGGGTAGCACAGATACGCAGTATTTT
TRBJ1-1 | . | TRBV12-3/TRBV12-4 | . | CASSLTPGGWGENTEAFF | TGTGCCAGCAGTTTAACCCCAGGTGGCTGGGGGGAGAACACTGAAGCTTTCTTT
TRBJ2-1 | TRBD2 | TRBV20-1 | many | CSARNGDYFRYEQFF | TGCAGTGCTAGAAATGGGGACTACTTTCGATATGAGCAGTTCTTC
TRBJ1-5 | . | TRBV9 | . | CASSVGSPNQPQHF | TGTGCCAGCAGCGTAGGAAGCCCGAATCAGCCCCAGCATTTT
TRBJ2-1 | . | TRBV20-1 | many | CSALLALTYNEQFF | TGCAGTGCTTTACTAGCCTTAACCTACAATGAGCAGTTCTTC
TRBJ2-7 | . | TRBV20-1 | . | CSARGTRGPPYEQYF | TGCAGTGCTAGAGGTACAAGGGGACCCCCCTACGAGCAGTACTTC
TRBJ2-2 | . | TRBV4-3 | many | CASSQYPNTGELFF | TGCGCCAGCAGCCAATACCCTAACACCGGGGAGCTGTTTTTT